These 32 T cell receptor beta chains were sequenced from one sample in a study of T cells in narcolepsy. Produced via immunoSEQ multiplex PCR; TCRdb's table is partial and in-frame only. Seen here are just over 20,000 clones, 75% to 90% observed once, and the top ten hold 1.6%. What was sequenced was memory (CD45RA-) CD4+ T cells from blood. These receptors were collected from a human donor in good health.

CDR3 region: CAWSQGHQPGEKLFF. The DNA of the CDR3 is TGTGCCTGGAGTCAAGGACACCAGCCGGGGGAAAAACTGTTTTTT. The rearrangement joins TRBV30 to TRBJ1-4, with D possibly being TRBD1 (5 bases). Germline lookup yields CDR1 GTSNPN and CDR2 SVGIG (reference sequence). This CDR3 spans 15 amino acids. V gave up 2 bases and J gave up 8 bases, with 18 bases separating them.

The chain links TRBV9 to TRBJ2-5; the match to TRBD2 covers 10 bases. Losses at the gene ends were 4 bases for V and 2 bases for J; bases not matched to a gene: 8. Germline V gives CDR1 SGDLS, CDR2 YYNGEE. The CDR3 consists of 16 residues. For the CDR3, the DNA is TGTGCCAGCAGCCCAGGGACTAGCGTAGGACAAGAGACCCAGTACTTC. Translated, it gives CASSPGTSVGQETQYF.

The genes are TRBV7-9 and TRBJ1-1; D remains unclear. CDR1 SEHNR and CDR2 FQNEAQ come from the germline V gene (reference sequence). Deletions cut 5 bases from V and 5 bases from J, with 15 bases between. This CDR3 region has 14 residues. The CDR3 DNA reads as TGTGCCAGCAGCCAAGCGCCGGAGGCTACTGAAGCTTTCTTT. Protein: CASSQAPEATEAFF.

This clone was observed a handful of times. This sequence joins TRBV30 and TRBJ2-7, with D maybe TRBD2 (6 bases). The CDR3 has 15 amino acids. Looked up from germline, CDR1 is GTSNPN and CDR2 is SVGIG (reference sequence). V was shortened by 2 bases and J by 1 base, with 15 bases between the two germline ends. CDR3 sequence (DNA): TGTGCCTGGAGTCGCCCGGGAGCCCCTTCCTACGAGCAGTACTTC. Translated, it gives CAWSRPGAPSYEQYF.

CDR3 DNA: TGTGCCAGCAGTTTAACGGGGTGGAGGGAAAAACTGTTTTTT. This gives the protein CASSLTGWREKLFF. The chain has TRBV28 and TRBJ1-4; D remains unclear. Germline values: CDR1 MDHEN, CDR2 SYDVKM. Trimming cost V 2 bases and J 8 bases, with 12 bases left between them. The CDR3 spans 14 residues.

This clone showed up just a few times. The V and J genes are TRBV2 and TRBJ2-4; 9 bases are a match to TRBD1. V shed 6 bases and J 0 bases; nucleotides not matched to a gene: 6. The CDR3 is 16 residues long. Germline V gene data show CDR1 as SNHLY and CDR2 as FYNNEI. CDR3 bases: TGTGCCAGCAGAGAACAGGGGGCAGTAGCCAAAAACATTCAGTACTTC. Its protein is CASREQGAVAKNIQYF.

CDR3 nucleotide sequence: TGTGCCAGCAGCCTCGACCCGGGACAGGGACATGAAAAACTGTTTTTT. Its translation: CASSLDPGQGHEKLFF. The chain uses TRBV7-3 and TRBJ1-4, with TRBD1 identical over 9 bases. The V and J ends lost 5 bases and 6 bases, in that order; junction bases with no gene match: 10. The CDR3 is 16 residues long. From germline, CDR1 is SGHTA and CDR2 FQGTGA.

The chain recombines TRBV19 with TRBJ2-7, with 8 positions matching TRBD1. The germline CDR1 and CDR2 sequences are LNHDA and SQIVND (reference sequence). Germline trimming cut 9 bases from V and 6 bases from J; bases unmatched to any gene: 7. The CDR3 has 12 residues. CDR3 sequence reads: CASGQGSSEQYF. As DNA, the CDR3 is TGTGCCAGCGGACAGGGATCGTCCGAGCAGTACTTC.

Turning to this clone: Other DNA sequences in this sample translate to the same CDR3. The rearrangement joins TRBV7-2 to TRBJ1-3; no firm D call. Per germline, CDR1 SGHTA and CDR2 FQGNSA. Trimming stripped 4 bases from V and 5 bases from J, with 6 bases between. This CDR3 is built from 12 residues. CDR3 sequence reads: CASSSERNTIYF. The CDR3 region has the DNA TGTGCCAGCAGCTCCGAGAGAAACACCATATATTTT.

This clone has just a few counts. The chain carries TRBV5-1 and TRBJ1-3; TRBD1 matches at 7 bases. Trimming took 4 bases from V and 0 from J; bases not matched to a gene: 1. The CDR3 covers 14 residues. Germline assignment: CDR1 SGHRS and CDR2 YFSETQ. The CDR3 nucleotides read TGCGCCAGCAGCCCAGGGGGCTCTGGAAACACCATATATTTT. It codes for CASSPGGSGNTIYF.

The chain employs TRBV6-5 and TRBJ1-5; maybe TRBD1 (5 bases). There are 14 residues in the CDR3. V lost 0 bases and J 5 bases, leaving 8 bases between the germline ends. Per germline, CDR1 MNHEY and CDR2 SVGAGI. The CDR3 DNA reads TGTGCCAGCAGTTACTCAGAAGGGGATCAGCCCCAGCATTTT. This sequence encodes CASSYSEGDQPQHF.

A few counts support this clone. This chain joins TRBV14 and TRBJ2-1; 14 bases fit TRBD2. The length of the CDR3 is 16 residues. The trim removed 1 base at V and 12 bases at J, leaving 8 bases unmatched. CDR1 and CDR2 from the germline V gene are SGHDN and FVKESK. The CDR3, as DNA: TGTGCCAGCAGCCAAGCTCACGGACTAGCGGGAGGCGGGCAGTTCTTC. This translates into CASSQAHGLAGGGQFF.

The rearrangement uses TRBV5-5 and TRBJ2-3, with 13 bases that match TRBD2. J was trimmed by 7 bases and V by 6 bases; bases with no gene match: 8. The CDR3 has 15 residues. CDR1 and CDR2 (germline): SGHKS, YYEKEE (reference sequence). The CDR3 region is CASTVTSGRSYTQYF. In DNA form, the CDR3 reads TGTGCCAGCACGGTGACTAGCGGGAGGAGTTATACGCAGTATTTT.

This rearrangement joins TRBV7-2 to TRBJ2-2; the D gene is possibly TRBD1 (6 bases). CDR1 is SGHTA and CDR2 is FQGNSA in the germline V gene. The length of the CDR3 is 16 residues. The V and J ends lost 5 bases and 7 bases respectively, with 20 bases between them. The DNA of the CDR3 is TGTGCCAGCAGCCCGCGAACCCAGGGGTCGGGCGGGGAGCTGTTTTTT. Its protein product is CASSPRTQGSGGELFF. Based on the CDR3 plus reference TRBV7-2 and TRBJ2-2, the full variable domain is GAGVSQSPSNKVTEKGKDVELRCDPISGHTALYWYRQSLGQGLEFLIYFQGNSAPDKSGLPSDRFSAERTGGSVSTLTIQRTQQEDSAVYLCASSPRTQGSGGELFFGEGSRLTVL.

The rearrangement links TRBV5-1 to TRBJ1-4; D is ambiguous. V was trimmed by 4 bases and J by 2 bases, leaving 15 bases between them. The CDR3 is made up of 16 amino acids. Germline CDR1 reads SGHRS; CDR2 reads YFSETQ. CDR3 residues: CASSKDGLGTNEKLFF. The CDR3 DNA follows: TGCGCCAGCAGCAAAGACGGCCTGGGGACTAATGAAAAACTGTTTTTT.

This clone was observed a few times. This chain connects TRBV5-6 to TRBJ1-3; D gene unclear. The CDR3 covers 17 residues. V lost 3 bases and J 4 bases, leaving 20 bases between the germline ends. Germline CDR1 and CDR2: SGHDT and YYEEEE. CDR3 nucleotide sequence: TGTGCCAGCAGCTACTCAAAGAGGGCCTCTAGCGGAAACACCATATATTTT. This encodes CASSYSKRASSGNTIYF.

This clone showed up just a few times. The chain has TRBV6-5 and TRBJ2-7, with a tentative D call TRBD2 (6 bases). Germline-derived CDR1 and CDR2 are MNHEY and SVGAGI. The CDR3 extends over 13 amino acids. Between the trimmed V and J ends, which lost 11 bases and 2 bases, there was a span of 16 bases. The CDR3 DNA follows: TGTGCCGGCCGAGGAGCGGGTACCTACGAGCAGTACTTC. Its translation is CAGRGAGTYEQYF.

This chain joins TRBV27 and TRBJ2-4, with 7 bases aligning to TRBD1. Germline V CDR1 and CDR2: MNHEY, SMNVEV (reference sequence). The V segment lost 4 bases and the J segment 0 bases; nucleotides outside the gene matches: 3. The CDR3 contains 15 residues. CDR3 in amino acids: CASSSTGVAKNIQYF. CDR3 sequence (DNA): TGTGCCAGCAGTTCCACAGGGGTAGCCAAAAACATTCAGTACTTC.

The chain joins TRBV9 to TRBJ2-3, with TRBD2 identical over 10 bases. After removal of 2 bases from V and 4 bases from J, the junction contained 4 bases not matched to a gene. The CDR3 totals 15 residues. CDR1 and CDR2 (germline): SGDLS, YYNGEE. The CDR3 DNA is TGTGCCAGCAGCGTGTGGAGCGGGGGGGCAGATACGCAGTATTTT. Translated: CASSVWSGGADTQYF.

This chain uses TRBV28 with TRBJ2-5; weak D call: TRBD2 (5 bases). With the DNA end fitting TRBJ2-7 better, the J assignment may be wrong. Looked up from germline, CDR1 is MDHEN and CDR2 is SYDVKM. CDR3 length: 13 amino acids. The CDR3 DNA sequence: TGTGCCAGCACCGCCGCCGGGATCCACGAGCAGTACTTC. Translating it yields CASTAAGIHEQYF.

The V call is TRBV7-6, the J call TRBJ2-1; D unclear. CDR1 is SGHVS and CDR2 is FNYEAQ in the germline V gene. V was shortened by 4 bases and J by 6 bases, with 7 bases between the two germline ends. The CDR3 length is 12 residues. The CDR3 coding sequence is TGTGCCAGCAGCTACCTGGGCAATGAGCAGTTCTTC. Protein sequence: CASSYLGNEQFF.

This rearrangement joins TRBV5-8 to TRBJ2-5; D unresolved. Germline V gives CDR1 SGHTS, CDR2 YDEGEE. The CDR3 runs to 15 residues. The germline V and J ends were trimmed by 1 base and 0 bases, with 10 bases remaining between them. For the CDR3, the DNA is TGTGCCAGCAGCTTGCGATCGGCCGACCAAGAGACCCAGTACTTC. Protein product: CASSLRSADQETQYF.

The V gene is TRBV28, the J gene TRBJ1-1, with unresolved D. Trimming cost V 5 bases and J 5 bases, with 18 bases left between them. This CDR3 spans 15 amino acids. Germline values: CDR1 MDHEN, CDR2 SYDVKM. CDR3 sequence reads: CASSLNDIWRTEAFF. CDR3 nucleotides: TGTGCCAGCAGTCTCAACGATATATGGAGAACTGAAGCTTTCTTT. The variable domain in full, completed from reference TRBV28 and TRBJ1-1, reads DVKVTQSSRYLVKRTGEKVFLECVQDMDHENMFWYRQDPGLGLRLIYFSYDVKMKEKGDIPEGYSVSREKKERFSLILESASTNQTSMYLCASSLNDIWRTEAFFGQGTRLTVV.

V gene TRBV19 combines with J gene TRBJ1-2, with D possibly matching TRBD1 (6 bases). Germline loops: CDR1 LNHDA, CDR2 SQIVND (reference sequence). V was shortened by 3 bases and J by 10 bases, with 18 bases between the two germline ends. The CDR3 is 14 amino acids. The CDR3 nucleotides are TGTGCCAGTAGTATCCTGGGACAAAATCTTCTCTACACCTTC. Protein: CASSILGQNLLYTF.

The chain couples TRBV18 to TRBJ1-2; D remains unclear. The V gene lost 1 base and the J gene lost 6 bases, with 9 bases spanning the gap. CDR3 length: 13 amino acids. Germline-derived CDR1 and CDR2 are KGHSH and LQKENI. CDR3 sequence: CASSPRDQDGYTF. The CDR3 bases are TGTGCCAGCTCACCACGGGATCAGGATGGCTACACCTTC.

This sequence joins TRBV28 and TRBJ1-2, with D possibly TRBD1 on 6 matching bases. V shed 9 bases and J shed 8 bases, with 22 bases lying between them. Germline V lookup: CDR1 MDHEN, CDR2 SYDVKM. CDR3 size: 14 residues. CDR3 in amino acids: CASRQAAGLEGYTF. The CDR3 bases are TGTGCCAGTCGACAGGCCGCCGGCTTGGAGGGCTACACCTTC.

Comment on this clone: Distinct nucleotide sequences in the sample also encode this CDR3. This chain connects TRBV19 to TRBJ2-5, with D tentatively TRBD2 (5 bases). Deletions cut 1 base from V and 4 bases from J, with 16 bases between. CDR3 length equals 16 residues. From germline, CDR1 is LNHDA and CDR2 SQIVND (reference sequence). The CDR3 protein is CASSIGSRTQGETQYF. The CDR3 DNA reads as TGTGCCAGTAGTATAGGGAGTAGGACTCAAGGAGAGACCCAGTACTTC.

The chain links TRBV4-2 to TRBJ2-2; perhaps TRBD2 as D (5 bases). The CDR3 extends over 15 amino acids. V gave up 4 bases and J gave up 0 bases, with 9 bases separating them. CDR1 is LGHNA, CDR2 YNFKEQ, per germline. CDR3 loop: CASSRWETNTGELFF. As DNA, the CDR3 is TGTGCCAGCAGCCGGTGGGAGACGAACACCGGGGAGCTGTTTTTT.

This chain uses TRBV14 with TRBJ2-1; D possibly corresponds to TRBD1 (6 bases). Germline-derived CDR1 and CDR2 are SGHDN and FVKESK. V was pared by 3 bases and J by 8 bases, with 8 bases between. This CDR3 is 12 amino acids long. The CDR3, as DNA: TGTGCCAGCAGCCAGGGGGCATATGAGCAGTTCTTC. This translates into CASSQGAYEQFF.

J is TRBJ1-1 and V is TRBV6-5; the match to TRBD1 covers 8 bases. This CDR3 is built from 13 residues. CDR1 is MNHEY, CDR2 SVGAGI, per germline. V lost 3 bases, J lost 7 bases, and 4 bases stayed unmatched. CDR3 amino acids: CASSYGQGVEAFF. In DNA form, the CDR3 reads TGTGCCAGCAGTTATGGACAGGGCGTTGAAGCTTTCTTT.

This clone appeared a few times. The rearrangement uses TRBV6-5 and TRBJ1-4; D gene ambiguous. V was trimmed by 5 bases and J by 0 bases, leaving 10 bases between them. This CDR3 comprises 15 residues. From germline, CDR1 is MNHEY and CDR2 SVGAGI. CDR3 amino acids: CASSTTPATNEKLFF. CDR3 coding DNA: TGTGCCAGCAGTACGACCCCGGCAACTAATGAAAAACTGTTTTTT.

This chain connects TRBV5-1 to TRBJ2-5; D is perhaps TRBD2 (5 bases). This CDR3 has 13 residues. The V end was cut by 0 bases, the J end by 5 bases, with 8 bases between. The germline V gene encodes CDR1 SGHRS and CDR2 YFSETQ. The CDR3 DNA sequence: TGCGCCAGCAGCTTGGCCGGGATGGAGACCCAGTACTTC. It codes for CASSLAGMETQYF.